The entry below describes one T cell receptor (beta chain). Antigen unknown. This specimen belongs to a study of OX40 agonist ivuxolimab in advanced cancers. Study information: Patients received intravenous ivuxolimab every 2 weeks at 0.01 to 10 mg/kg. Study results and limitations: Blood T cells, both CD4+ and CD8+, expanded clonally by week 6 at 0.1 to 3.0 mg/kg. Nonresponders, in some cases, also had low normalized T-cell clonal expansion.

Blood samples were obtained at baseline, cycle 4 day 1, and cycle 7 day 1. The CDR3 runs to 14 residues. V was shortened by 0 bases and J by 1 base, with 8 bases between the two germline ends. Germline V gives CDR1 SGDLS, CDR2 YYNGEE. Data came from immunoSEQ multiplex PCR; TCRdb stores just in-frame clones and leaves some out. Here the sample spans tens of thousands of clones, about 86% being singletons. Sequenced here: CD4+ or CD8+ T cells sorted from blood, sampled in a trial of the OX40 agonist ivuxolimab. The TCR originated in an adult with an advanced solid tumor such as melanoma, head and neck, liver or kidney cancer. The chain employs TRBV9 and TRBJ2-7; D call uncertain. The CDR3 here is CASSVAELSYEQYF. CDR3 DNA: TGTGCCAGCAGCGTAGCGGAGCTTTCCTACGAGCAGTACTTC.